Shown below are 23 T cell receptor beta chains from a single sample sequenced in a study of a mutant IDH1 vaccine in newly diagnosed glioma. These TCRs are of unknown antigen specificity. Time point reported: week 11, during vaccination. Vaccination comprised doses that each held 300 ug of mutant IDH1 20-mer peptide, plus topical imiquimod. Assay used: immunoSEQ multiplex PCR; TCRdb lists only in-frame clones, some missing. The sample lists some 40,000 clones; about four fifths were seen once. This sample comprised peripheral blood mononuclear cells (PBMCs), obtained from a glioma patient whose treatment included an IDH1 peptide vaccine. The receptors come from a woman aged 30 to 39 with glioma. Some clones in this sample may be carry-over from other donors' samples.

The chain carries TRBV7-6 and TRBJ2-7, with TRBD2 identical over 8 bases. Germline V gene sequence: CDR1 SGHVS, CDR2 FNYEAQ. The J segment lost 12 bases and the V segment lost 3 bases, leaving 10 bases of the junction unmatched. The CDR3 totals 13 residues. CDR3 residues: CASSLSREGPLYF. Here the CDR3 DNA reads TGTGCCAGCAGCTTGAGTCGGGAGGGGCCCCTGTACTTC.

The V gene is TRBV5-6, the J gene TRBJ1-5; D gene unclear. There are 16 residues in the CDR3. The ends were cut back, 4 bases at V and 2 bases at J, with 16 bases in the middle. In germline, CDR1 is SGHDT, CDR2 YYEEEE. The CDR3 protein is CASSLGPPGRNQPQHF. CDR3 in DNA: TGTGCCAGCAGCCTTGGGCCTCCTGGGCGCAATCAGCCCCAGCATTTT.

The gene calls are TRBV6-5 and TRBJ1-5, with 9 bases lining up with TRBD1. With 4 bases clipped from V and 7 bases from J, the junction kept 11 bases outside the gene matches. The V gene's germline CDR1 is MNHEY and CDR2 SVGAGI. This CDR3 is 16 amino acids long. CDR3 in DNA: TGTGCCAGCAGTTCCCTGACAGGGGGGCTGCGGCAGCCCCAGCATTTT. Translation: CASSSLTGGLRQPQHF.

The rearrangement joins TRBV7-9 to TRBJ1-1; 7 nucleotides line up with TRBD1. Germline trimming cut 3 bases from V and 1 base from J; bases unmatched to any gene: 8. The CDR3 is 16 amino acids. Germline V lookup: CDR1 SEHNR, CDR2 FQNEAQ (reference sequence). CDR3 sequence reads: CASSFRRGTANTEAFF. In DNA form, the CDR3 reads TGTGCCAGCAGCTTCCGTCGGGGGACAGCGAACACTGAAGCTTTCTTT.

The V and J genes are TRBV18 and TRBJ2-5, with a possible D match to TRBD2 (5 bases). The V gene's germline CDR1 is KGHSH and CDR2 LQKENI. V shed 6 bases and J shed 4 bases, with 15 bases lying between them. The CDR3 runs to 14 residues. The CDR3 DNA is TGTGCCAGCTCCTCAGCGGCAGAGCCAGAGACCCAGTACTTC. Translation gives CASSSAAEPETQYF.

This chain connects TRBV28 to TRBJ2-2, with 7 positions matching TRBD1. Germline-derived CDR1 and CDR2 are MDHEN and SYDVKM. The length of the CDR3 is 14 residues. The junction had 9 bases not matched to a gene; V was cut back by 9 bases and J by 5 bases. The CDR3 DNA reads TGTGCCAGTCAAAGTGAGGGGGCGACCGGGGAGCTGTTTTTT. Residues: CASQSEGATGELFF.

V gene TRBV5-1 combines with J gene TRBJ1-3, with D unclear. CDR1 and CDR2 from the germline V gene are SGHRS and YFSETQ. Trimming took 0 bases from V and 0 from J, leaving 7 bases between them. This CDR3 has 15 amino acids. The CDR3 DNA is TGCGCCAGCAGCTTGGGGATCTCCTCTGGAAACACCATATATTTT. Protein: CASSLGISSGNTIYF.

The rearrangement uses TRBV10-2 and TRBJ2-7, with 9 bases lining up with TRBD2. V lost 2 bases, J lost 3 bases, and 2 bases stayed unmatched. The germline CDR1 and CDR2 sequences are WSHSY and SAAADI. The CDR3 loop spans 14 amino acids. CDR3 amino acids: CASSEGLASYEQYF. The DNA for the CDR3 is TGCGCCAGCAGTGAGGGACTAGCGAGCTACGAGCAGTACTTC.

The rearrangement links TRBV19 to TRBJ1-5, with a possible D match to TRBD1 (6 bases). The CDR3 extends over 16 amino acids. Germline V gives CDR1 LNHDA, CDR2 SQIVND (reference sequence). V was trimmed by 3 bases and J by 8 bases, leaving 20 bases between them. This CDR3 reads CASSMVNRVGGEPQHF. The CDR3 DNA reads TGTGCCAGTAGTATGGTAAACAGGGTGGGGGGAGAGCCCCAGCATTTT.

The chain recombines TRBV30 with TRBJ1-1; no clear D. The germline gives CDR1 GTSNPN, CDR2 SVGIG (reference sequence). The CDR3 totals 12 residues. CDR3: CAMNSANTEAFF. The DNA for the CDR3 is TGTGCAATGAACAGTGCGAACACTGAAGCTTTCTTT.

The rearrangement links TRBV28 to TRBJ1-1, with a possible D match to TRBD1 (6 bases). The CDR3 covers 14 residues. The germline V gene has CDR1 MDHEN and CDR2 SYDVKM. Trimming took 2 bases from V and 3 from J, leaving 10 bases between them. CDR3 sequence: CASSLAGDYTEAFF. The DNA for the CDR3 is TGTGCCAGCAGTTTAGCAGGGGACTACACTGAAGCTTTCTTT.

This clone has just a few counts. The chain employs TRBV6-5 and TRBJ1-5; 8 bases are a match to TRBD1. This CDR3 comprises 15 residues. The V gene end was trimmed by 8 bases and the J gene end by 4 bases; junction bases not matched to a gene: 10. The V gene's germline CDR1 is MNHEY and CDR2 SVGAGI. CDR3 sequence reads: CASRTGTQGNQPQHF. CDR3 in DNA: TGTGCCAGCCGGACAGGGACGCAGGGGAATCAGCCCCAGCATTTT.

The J gene is TRBJ1-2, the V gene TRBV7-8; maybe TRBD1 (6 bases). The germline CDR1 and CDR2 sequences are SGHVS and FQNEAQ. V lost 1 base and J 3 bases, leaving 12 bases between the germline ends. CDR3 size: 15 residues. The CDR3 DNA follows: TGTGCCAGCAGCTTAGGGACGACAGGTTACTATGGCTACACCTTC. It translates to CASSLGTTGYYGYTF.

The CDR3 sequence is CASSLGRSSGTPRPTQYF. CDR3 coding DNA: TGTGCCAGCAGCTTGGGGCGATCTTCCGGGACCCCGAGGCCGACCCAGTACTTC. The chain employs TRBV5-8 and TRBJ2-5; the D call may be TRBD1 or TRBD2 (5 bases each). From germline, CDR1 is SGHTS and CDR2 YDEGEE. V gave up 0 bases and J gave up 7 bases, with 25 bases separating them. The CDR3 covers 18 residues.

This chain links TRBV27 with TRBJ1-2, with a possible D match to TRBD1 (6 bases). The germline V and J ends were trimmed by 2 bases and 2 bases, with 18 bases remaining between them. CDR1 MNHEY and CDR2 SMNVEV come from the germline V gene (reference sequence). The CDR3 totals 17 residues. The CDR3 protein is CASSLHGDGQRNYGYTF. Here the CDR3 DNA reads TGTGCCAGCAGTTTACACGGGGACGGACAGCGGAACTATGGCTACACCTTC.

This chain uses TRBV15 with TRBJ1-1; 9 nucleotides agree with TRBD1. V was pared by 0 bases and J by 8 bases, with 16 bases of the junction left unmatched. CDR1 LNHNV and CDR2 YYDKDF come from the germline V gene (reference sequence). This CDR3 has 18 amino acids. The CDR3 DNA reads as TGTGCCACCAGCAGAGATCGGGACAGGGCTTCCCGAGCCCGAGAAGCTTTCTTT. Amino acid sequence: CATSRDRDRASRAREAFF.

This clone was found a few times. The chain is built from TRBV27 and TRBJ1-4, with D perhaps matching TRBD1 (6 bases). The CDR3 is made up of 20 amino acids. Germline CDR1 reads MNHEY; CDR2 reads SMNVEV (reference sequence). The V end was cut by 8 bases, the J end by 4 bases, with 32 bases between. The CDR3 region is CASLSRPPGARSKDNEKLFF. The DNA for the CDR3 is TGTGCCAGCCTCTCCAGGCCGCCGGGGGCAAGGAGCAAGGATAATGAAAAACTGTTTTTT.

This clone was counted only a few times. The chain uses TRBV5-1 and TRBJ1-5; TRBD1 agrees at 10 bases. Losses at the gene ends were 4 bases for V and 5 bases for J; bases not matched to a gene: 3. Germline CDR1 reads SGHRS; CDR2 reads YFSETQ. This CDR3 spans 14 amino acids. CDR3 residues: CASSPGTGDQPQHF. CDR3 DNA: TGCGCCAGCAGCCCGGGGACAGGGGATCAGCCCCAGCATTTT.

This chain uses TRBV19 with TRBJ1-4; D is perhaps TRBD1 (5 bases). V lost 4 bases to trimming and J lost 2 bases, with 11 bases between them. The germline CDR1 and CDR2 sequences are LNHDA and SQIVND (reference sequence). CDR3 length equals 15 residues. The chain's CDR3 is CASSTTGATNEKLFF. CDR3 sequence (DNA): TGTGCCAGTAGTACAACAGGAGCCACTAATGAAAAACTGTTTTTT.

The genes are TRBV28 and TRBJ2-2, with TRBD1 as a possible D gene (5 bases). Germline V gene sequence: CDR1 MDHEN, CDR2 SYDVKM. This CDR3 comprises 14 residues. Trimming took off 6 bases at V and 5 bases at J, with 13 bases between the two ends. CDR3 in DNA: TGTGCCAGCAGCCAGGACATCCCGACCGGGGAGCTGTTTTTT. Residues: CASSQDIPTGELFF.

In DNA form, the CDR3 reads TGTGCCAGCAGCCTCGACGGTTATAGCAATCAGCCCCAGCATTTT. It translates to CASSLDGYSNQPQHF. This chain links TRBV2 with TRBJ1-5; D gene ambiguous. The germline V gene has CDR1 SNHLY and CDR2 FYNNEI. The V end lost 6 bases, the J end lost 0 bases, and 12 bases lay between the germline ends. CDR3 length: 15 amino acids.

V is TRBV2 and J is TRBJ2-3, with 7 bases identical to TRBD1. Germline V gene sequence: CDR1 SNHLY, CDR2 FYNNEI. This CDR3 contains 15 residues. Trimming at V came to 2 bases and at J to 3 bases, leaving 5 bases not matched to a gene. CDR3 protein: CASSEKDRNTDTQYF. The CDR3 nucleotides are TGTGCCAGCAGTGAAAAGGACAGGAATACAGATACGCAGTATTTT.

The chain has TRBV5-6 and TRBJ1-2; TRBD1 might be the D (6 bases). The V gene's germline CDR1 is SGHDT and CDR2 YYEEEE. Trimming stripped 7 bases from V and 5 bases from J, with 18 bases between. The CDR3 is made up of 14 amino acids. CDR3: CASYYGTKFYGYTF. DNA of the CDR3: TGTGCCAGCTATTACGGGACAAAATTTTATGGCTACACCTTC.